Below are 31 T cell receptor beta chains sequenced from a single sample in a study of Graves' ophthalmopathy and Graves' hyperthyroidism (dated by TCRdb to the late 2010s). This sample was sequenced with an Illumina HiSeq 2000. For repertoire sequencing, the TCR beta CDR3 regions were amplified from RNA transcripts. The first round of RT-PCR was done with HTBI primers and the Qiagen OneStep RT-PCR kit, and was followed by a second round of multiplex PCR, then size selection and purification. Starting from the raw public reads, TCRdb applied fastp trimming at Q25, assembled clones with MiXCR and retained in-frame beta chains. All rows with the same CDR3 protein become a single entry with the most common DNA and genes. This sample lists some 410,000 distinct CDR3 sequences; more than 20% were detected once. The top ten clonotypes cover 3% of the sample. Sample: peripheral blood. Receptors originate from a woman aged 18-29 years with stable Graves' hyperthyroidism. Donor details come from another sample of the same person, matched by shared clones.

This clonotype was counted a few times. V gene TRBV12-3 or TRBV12-4 combines with J gene TRBJ1-3; D is possibly TRBD1 (6 bases). The CDR3 is 13 residues long. The V gene lost 8 bases and the J gene lost 3 bases, with 11 bases spanning the gap. CDR3 residues: CASSPRGGNTIYF. CDR3 coding DNA: TGTGCCAGCTCCCCCAGGGGTGGAAACACCATATATTTT.

This clonotype has ten or more counts. The chain uses TRBV12-3 or TRBV12-4 and TRBJ2-7, with 12 bases identical to TRBD2. CDR3 length: 14 residues. Trimming removed 4 bases from V and 7 bases from J; junction bases left unmatched: 5. CDR3 amino acids: CASSSTSGSGEQYF. CDR3 DNA: TGTGCCAGCAGTTCGACTAGCGGGAGTGGTGAGCAGTACTTC.

This clonotype was seen many times. The chain combines TRBV5-8 with TRBJ2-7; perhaps TRBD2 as D (6 bases). CDR1 is SGHTS, CDR2 YDEGEE, per germline. Trimming cost V 2 bases and J 2 bases, with 11 bases left between them. The CDR3 runs to 14 residues. The CDR3 region is CASSFPSAAYEQYF. CDR3 DNA: TGTGCCAGCAGCTTTCCTAGCGCGGCCTACGAGCAGTACTTC.

This clonotype was counted ten times or more. The J gene is TRBJ1-2, the V gene TRBV29-1, with D hard to call. Trimming left V 5 bases short and J 4 bases short, with 8 bases between. Germline V lookup: CDR1 SQVTM, CDR2 ANQGSEA. This CDR3 spans 11 amino acids. This CDR3 reads CSVWWGYGYTF. The CDR3 bases are TGCAGCGTTTGGTGGGGCTATGGCTACACCTTC. Filled out from reference TRBV29-1 and TRBJ1-2, the complete variable domain reads SAVISQKPSRDICQRGTSLTIQCQVDSQVTMMFWYRQQPGQSLTLIATANQGSEATYESGFVIDKFPISRPNLTFSTLTVSNMSPEDSSIYLCSVWWGYGYTFGSGTRLTVV.

This clonotype was seen ten or more times. This chain links TRBV19 with TRBJ1-1; the D gene is possibly TRBD1 (6 bases). The CDR3 extends over 18 amino acids. Trimming took off 0 bases at V and 6 bases at J, with 23 bases between the two ends. Looked up from germline, CDR1 is LNHDA and CDR2 is SQIVND (reference sequence). The CDR3 protein is CASSIDVGGFYGIAEAFF. The CDR3 bases are TGTGCCAGTAGTATAGATGTTGGGGGCTTCTACGGGATCGCTGAAGCTTTCTTT.

This clonotype appeared many times. The V call is TRBV7-2, the J call TRBJ1-6; TRBD1 agrees at 7 bases. The CDR3 runs to 13 residues. CDR1 SGHTA and CDR2 FQGNSA come from the germline V gene. Trimming took 7 bases from V and 9 from J; bases not matched to a gene: 6. The CDR3 loop reads CASNPGGISPLHF. CDR3 DNA: TGTGCCAGCAACCCAGGGGGGATTTCACCCCTCCACTTT.

Ten or more counts support this clonotype. The chain couples TRBV27 to TRBJ1-1; D is unresolved. The CDR3 is 13 residues long. V gave up 6 bases and J gave up 1 base, with 9 bases separating them. The V gene's germline CDR1 is MNHEY and CDR2 SMNVEV (reference sequence). This CDR3 is CASREIRNTEAFF. Here the CDR3 DNA reads TGTGCCAGCAGGGAGATCAGGAACACTGAAGCTTTCTTT.

At least ten counts were recorded for this clonotype. The genes are TRBV11-2 and TRBJ2-7; TRBD2 might be the D (6 bases). Germline CDR1 SGHAT, CDR2 FQNNGV. The CDR3 consists of 14 residues. Trimming left V 6 bases short and J 2 bases short, with 14 bases between. CDR3 sequence (DNA): TGTGCCAGCAGGGGACTCGCGGGCCCCTACGAGCAGTACTTC. This gives the protein CASRGLAGPYEQYF.

This clonotype was seen only once. This sequence joins TRBV12-3 or TRBV12-4 and TRBJ2-7, with 7 bases fitting TRBD1. J was trimmed by 5 bases and V by 5 bases; bases with no gene match: 6. The CDR3 contains 13 residues. CDR3 in amino acids: CASSTGQGDEQYF. CDR3 nucleotides: TGTGCCAGCAGTACTGGGCAGGGGGACGAGCAGTACTTC.

The count of this clonotype is one. The chain is built from TRBV6-1 and TRBJ2-7; 7 positions match TRBD2. Germline values: CDR1 MNHNS, CDR2 SASEGT. This CDR3 contains 14 residues. J lost 5 bases, V lost 0 bases, and 4 bases had no gene match. CDR3 in amino acids: CASSEAGGLNEQYF. The CDR3 bases are TGTGCCAGCAGTGAAGCGGGAGGGCTTAACGAGCAGTACTTC.

The table lists this clonotype with many counts. The rearrangement joins TRBV7-2 to TRBJ1-1, with no clear D. V was clipped by 5 bases and J by 1 base, with 8 bases between them. The length of the CDR3 is 13 residues. From germline, CDR1 is SGHTA and CDR2 FQGNSA. CDR3 DNA sequence: TGTGCCAGCAGCCGCCGACAGAACACTGAAGCTTTCTTT. Amino acids: CASSRRQNTEAFF. The entire variable domain, with the rest obtained from reference TRBV7-2 and TRBJ1-1, is as follows: GAGVSQSPSNKVTEKGKDVELRCDPISGHTALYWYRQSLGQGLEFLIYFQGNSAPDKSGLPSDRFSAERTGGSVSTLTIQRTQQEDSAVYLCASSRRQNTEAFFGQGTRLTVV.

The rearrangement links TRBV6-5 to TRBJ2-5, with a tentative D call TRBD2 (7 bases). V was shortened by 2 bases and J by 4 bases, with 17 bases between the two germline ends. This CDR3 comprises 16 residues. CDR1 is MNHEY and CDR2 is SVGAGI in the germline V gene. CDR3 DNA: TGTGCCAGCAGTTACCCCCGTGGGGGGGGCGGAGAGACCCAGTACTTC. Its protein product is CASSYPRGGGGETQYF.

This clonotype was detected many times. The J gene is TRBJ2-2, the V gene TRBV4-2; 16 bases are a match to TRBD2. CDR3 length: 18 residues. V shed 1 base and J 6 bases; nucleotides not matched to a gene: 5. Germline V lookup: CDR1 LGHNA, CDR2 YNFKEQ. This CDR3 is CASSQVKGTSGGAGELFF. The CDR3 DNA sequence: TGTGCCAGCAGCCAAGTTAAGGGGACTAGCGGGGGGGCCGGGGAGCTGTTTTTT.

This clonotype appeared many times. The chain carries TRBV5-1 and TRBJ2-4, with 10 bases matching TRBD1. This CDR3 contains 14 residues. V was clipped by 6 bases and J by 3 bases; unmatched bases: 3. CDR1 and CDR2 (germline): SGHRS, YFSETQ. CDR3 coding DNA: TGCGCCAGCACCTGGACAGGGGGCAAAAACATTCAGTACTTC. Its translation: CASTWTGGKNIQYF.

The genes are TRBV11-2 and TRBJ2-7; 11 bases are shared with TRBD1. Trimming cost V 8 bases and J 4 bases; bases outside gene matches: 13. CDR1 is SGHAT, CDR2 FQNNGV, per germline. The CDR3 extends over 16 amino acids. CDR3 coding DNA: TGTGCCAGCGGACCCGGACAGGGGGCAAGAGGGTACGAGCAGTACTTC. Its translation: CASGPGQGARGYEQYF.

The J gene is TRBJ2-5, the V gene TRBV28, with 7 bases matching TRBD1. This CDR3 contains 19 residues. Losses at the gene ends were 0 bases for V and 5 bases for J; bases not matched to a gene: 18. Germline V gene sequence: CDR1 MDHEN, CDR2 SYDVKM. This CDR3 reads CASSLWDRSQIWGRETQYF. The CDR3 region has the DNA TGTGCCAGCAGTTTATGGGACAGGTCCCAAATTTGGGGTCGGGAGACCCAGTACTTC.

In its sample, this clonotype was seen many times. V usage is TRBV20-1 and J usage is TRBJ2-7, with 7 positions matching TRBD2. The ends lost 4 bases at V and 5 bases at J; junction bases unmatched: 14. Germline V gene sequence: CDR1 DFQATT, CDR2 SNEGSKA (reference sequence). The CDR3 spans 15 residues. CDR3 region: CSATIPIGGSHEQYF. The CDR3 coding sequence is TGCAGTGCTACTATCCCCATCGGCGGGAGCCACGAGCAGTACTTC.

The J gene is TRBJ2-7, the V gene TRBV7-9; no clear D. Deletions cut 4 bases from V and 7 bases from J, with 17 bases between. Germline CDR1 reads SEHNR; CDR2 reads FQNEAQ (reference sequence). The CDR3 sequence is 14 residues long. CDR3 protein: CASSSSPSVGEQYF. Here the CDR3 DNA reads TGTGCCAGCAGCTCCTCCCCATCTGTGGGTGAGCAGTACTTC.

This clonotype has a count of ten or more. The chain has TRBV12-3 or TRBV12-4 and TRBJ2-5; the match to TRBD2 covers 14 bases. J gave up 7 bases and V 6 bases, and 10 bases lay outside the gene matches. The CDR3 contains 16 residues. The DNA of the CDR3 is TGTGCCAGCAGATCCGGGACTAGCGGGAGATCAGGGACCCAGTACTTC. This encodes CASRSGTSGRSGTQYF.

V usage is TRBV20-1 and J usage is TRBJ2-5; TRBD1 agrees at 12 bases. The CDR3 contains 18 residues. The trim removed 0 bases at V and 5 bases at J, leaving 13 bases unmatched. Germline CDR1 is DFQATT and CDR2 is SNEGSKA (reference sequence). The CDR3, as DNA: TGCAGTGCTAGAGAACCGCCAGGGACAGGGGGCGTCGGGGAGACCCAGTACTTC. Translating gives CSAREPPGTGGVGETQYF.

This clonotype occurred a few times. The chain is built from TRBV5-1 and TRBJ1-1; D gene ambiguous. Germline lookup yields CDR1 SGHRS and CDR2 YFSETQ. This CDR3 has 14 residues. Trimming took 1 base from V and 1 from J, leaving 8 bases between them. CDR3 coding DNA: TGCGCCAGCAGCTTGATGGCAACGAACACTGAAGCTTTCTTT. It specifies CASSLMATNTEAFF.

This clonotype was picked up many times. CDR3 DNA sequence: TGTGCCATCAGTGAGTCTGGGACTAGCGGGAGCTCCGAGCAGTACTTC. This encodes CAISESGTSGSSEQYF. The chain couples TRBV10-3 to TRBJ2-7; 14 bases match TRBD2. V gave up 0 bases and J gave up 6 bases; unmatched junction bases: 4. Germline CDR1 and CDR2: ENHRY and SYGVKD. The CDR3 covers 16 residues.

The rearrangement links TRBV5-1 to TRBJ1-6; TRBD1 matches 9 bases. V shed 4 bases, J shed 10 bases, and the junction held 9 bases outside the gene matches. The CDR3 has 15 amino acids. Germline V gene sequence: CDR1 SGHRS, CDR2 YFSETQ. Here the CDR3 DNA reads TGCGCCAGCAGCGCCGGGACAGGGTTTGGATCACCCCTCCACTTT. Protein product: CASSAGTGFGSPLHF. Complete variable domain (other parts from reference TRBV5-1 and TRBJ1-6): KAGVTQTPRYLIKTRGQQVTLSCSPISGHRSVSWYQQTPGQGLQFLFEYFSETQRNKGNFPGRFSGRQFSNSRSEMNVSTLELGDSALYLCASSAGTGFGSPLHFGNGTRLTVT.

In its sample, this clonotype was seen many times. The V and J genes are TRBV24-1 and TRBJ2-7; D perhaps matches TRBD2 (7 bases). Germline assignment: CDR1 KGHDR and CDR2 SFDVKD. The CDR3 loop spans 15 amino acids. V lost 3 bases, J lost 3 bases, and 14 bases lay in between. Here the CDR3 DNA reads TGTGCCACCAGTGATGTAGGGGGGGGCCTCTACGAGCAGTACTTC. Amino acid sequence: CATSDVGGGLYEQYF.

This clonotype was counted ten times or more. The rearrangement joins TRBV6-2 or TRBV6-3 to TRBJ2-7; 7 bases line up with TRBD2. V shed 6 bases, J shed 5 bases, and the junction held 7 bases outside the gene matches. The CDR3 extends over 13 amino acids. Looked up from germline, CDR1 is MNHEY and CDR2 is SVGEGT. The CDR3 DNA reads TGTGCCAGCAGCAGAAGCGGGATCAACGAGCAGTACTTC. Protein: CASSRSGINEQYF.

This sequence joins TRBV20-1 and TRBJ2-5, with D unclear. From germline, CDR1 is DFQATT and CDR2 SNEGSKA (reference sequence). The CDR3 has 10 residues. V lost 5 bases and J 5 bases, leaving 6 bases between the germline ends. The CDR3 nucleotides are TGCAGTGCTGGTGGGGAGACCCAGTACTTC. Translation gives CSAGGETQYF.

This clonotype was seen repeatedly, ten times or more. The gene calls are TRBV10-3 and TRBJ2-5, with D perhaps TRBD1 (6 bases). Germline CDR1 is ENHRY and CDR2 is SYGVKD. Trimming pared 6 bases from V and 0 bases from J, leaving 11 bases between. This CDR3 contains 14 residues. The CDR3 DNA follows: TGTGCCATCAGACAAGGGACAAACCAAGAGACCCAGTACTTC. Translated: CAIRQGTNQETQYF.

At least ten counts were recorded for this clonotype. The genes are TRBV7-9 and TRBJ1-1; tentatively, D is TRBD1 (6 bases). Germline assignment: CDR1 SEHNR and CDR2 FQNEAQ (reference sequence). There are 11 residues in the CDR3. CDR3 DNA: TGTGCATGCTGGGGGGGGCGGCAAGCTTTCTTT. Encoded protein: CACWGGRQAFF.

This rearrangement joins TRBV10-2 to TRBJ1-1; D unresolved. Trimming took 6 bases from V and 3 from J, leaving 11 bases between them. The CDR3 is 13 residues long. Germline CDR1 reads WSHSY; CDR2 reads SAAADI. Written as DNA, the CDR3 is TGCGCCAGCAGACATTCGGCGCACACTGAAGCTTTCTTT. As protein: CASRHSAHTEAFF.

This clonotype was seen a few times. The V and J genes are TRBV5-1 and TRBJ2-7; D is possibly TRBD1 (7 bases). Germline loops: CDR1 SGHRS, CDR2 YFSETQ. Trimming took off 4 bases at V and 2 bases at J, with 19 bases between the two ends. The CDR3 runs to 16 residues. Here the CDR3 DNA reads TGCGCCAGCAGCGCGGGAAGGAGGGGGCGGACCTACGAGCAGTACTTC. Residues: CASSAGRRGRTYEQYF.

This clonotype was seen at least ten times. V is TRBV20-1 and J is TRBJ2-5, with a weak D call TRBD2 (7 bases). V dropped 5 bases and J dropped 1 base, with 20 bases sitting between them. Germline loops: CDR1 DFQATT, CDR2 SNEGSKA (reference sequence). The CDR3 spans 16 residues. The CDR3 here is CSALFVGGGAQETQYF. The CDR3 DNA follows: TGCAGTGCTCTGTTTGTGGGAGGGGGGGCCCAAGAGACCCAGTACTTC.